Presented here are 30 T cell receptor beta chains from one specimen sequenced in a study of T cells in Graves' hyperthyroidism and ophthalmopathy. RNA transcripts were the template for amplifying TCR beta CDR3 regions. First-round RT-PCR targeting the TCR CDR3 was performed with the HTBI primer set. Via MiXCR, TCRdb re-called the multiplex PCR reads, giving one row per CDR3 protein. This sample carries about 130,000 distinct CDR3 sequences, 22% of them seen once, and the ten largest clones take 60% to 80%. Sequenced input: blood. These receptors all come from a woman aged 45 to 65 with Graves' hyperthyroidism that later progressed to Graves' ophthalmopathy.

V is TRBV7-9 and J is TRBJ2-3, with 8 nucleotides matching TRBD1. The CDR3 spans 15 residues. Germline lookup yields CDR1 SEHNR and CDR2 FQNEAQ (reference sequence). V lost 5 bases, J lost 1 base, and 5 bases stayed unmatched. The CDR3 DNA follows: TGTGCCAGCAGCCTACAGGGGGTAGGCACAGATACGCAGTATTTT. It yields the protein CASSLQGVGTDTQYF.

This chain uses TRBV3-1 with TRBJ2-5; D is perhaps TRBD2 (6 bases). V was cut by 4 bases and J by 5 bases, with 11 bases left in between. This CDR3 has 13 amino acids. Germline CDR1 LGHDT, CDR2 YNNKEL (reference sequence). CDR3 sequence: CASSPAGRETQYF. Written as DNA, the CDR3 is TGTGCCAGCAGCCCCGCGGGAAGGGAGACCCAGTACTTC.

This clonotype has at least ten counts. CDR3 nucleotide sequence: TGTGCCAGCAGTTTAGGGGGGTTTGACACTGAAGCTTTCTTT. This codes for CASSLGGFDTEAFF. The chain links TRBV6-1 to TRBJ1-1, with D perhaps TRBD1 (6 bases). V shed 5 bases and J shed 3 bases, with 13 bases lying between them. CDR3 length: 14 residues. Germline V lookup: CDR1 MNHNS, CDR2 SASEGT.

This clonotype was counted between two and nine times. This chain connects TRBV6-1 to TRBJ2-7; 7 positions agree with TRBD1. CDR1 is MNHNS and CDR2 is SASEGT in the germline V gene. The CDR3 spans 15 residues. V shed 4 bases, J shed 5 bases, and the junction held 11 bases outside the gene matches. Here the CDR3 reads CASSVPQGYSDEQYF. The CDR3 nucleotides read TGTGCCAGCAGTGTACCACAGGGGTACTCTGACGAGCAGTACTTC.

This chain joins TRBV6-1 and TRBJ1-1, with TRBD1 as a possible D gene (6 bases). CDR3 length: 14 residues. Trimming took off 6 bases at V and 1 base at J, with 12 bases between the two ends. Looked up from germline, CDR1 is MNHNS and CDR2 is SASEGT. CDR3 in DNA: TGTGCCAGCAGAAGCTCGGGACAGAACACTGAAGCTTTCTTT. This codes for CASRSSGQNTEAFF.

This clonotype was detected many times. This rearrangement joins TRBV10-3 to TRBJ1-1; no clear D. The CDR3 has 12 residues. V dropped 2 bases and J dropped 1 base, with 2 bases sitting between them. From germline, CDR1 is ENHRY and CDR2 SYGVKD. Here the CDR3 reads CAISEGNTEAFF. The CDR3 DNA follows: TGTGCCATCAGTGAGGGGAACACTGAAGCTTTCTTT.

This clonotype has just a few counts. The gene calls are TRBV25-1 and TRBJ1-2; no clear D. In germline, CDR1 is MGHDK, CDR2 SYGVNS. Trimming removed 0 bases from V and 6 bases from J, with 5 bases in between. This CDR3 has 12 amino acids. The chain's CDR3 is CASSEYRDGYTF. The CDR3, as DNA: TGTGCCAGCAGTGAATACAGAGATGGCTACACCTTC.

At least ten counts were recorded for this clonotype. V gene TRBV28 combines with J gene TRBJ2-1, with D maybe TRBD2 (5 bases). V lost 6 bases to trimming and J lost 5 bases, with 17 bases between them. There are 15 residues in the CDR3. In germline, CDR1 is MDHEN, CDR2 SYDVKM. The CDR3 region is CASSRIAKANNEQFF. The DNA of the CDR3 is TGTGCCAGCAGCCGTATAGCGAAAGCGAACAATGAGCAGTTCTTC.

This clonotype has only a few counts. V usage is TRBV7-9 and J usage is TRBJ2-1; no definite D call. The ends were cut back, 3 bases at V and 5 bases at J, with 11 bases in the middle. The CDR3 extends over 14 amino acids. Germline loops: CDR1 SEHNR, CDR2 FQNEAQ (reference sequence). The CDR3 bases are TGTGCCAGCAGCTTCAGTGACTCTAACAATGAGCAGTTCTTC. Its protein is CASSFSDSNNEQFF.

This clonotype has a count of ten or more. The rearrangement joins TRBV6-1 to TRBJ1-4, with TRBD1 matching over 8 bases. V was pared by 5 bases and J by 6 bases, with 5 bases of the junction left unmatched. This CDR3 comprises 14 residues. Germline assignment: CDR1 MNHNS and CDR2 SASEGT. The CDR3 here is CASSNRQGYEKLFF. DNA for the CDR3: TGTGCCAGCAGTAATCGACAGGGGTATGAAAAACTGTTTTTT.

Ten or more counts support this clonotype. J is TRBJ2-7 and V is TRBV7-2, with no clear D. Trimming cost V 4 bases and J 1 base, with 8 bases left between them. CDR1 and CDR2 from the germline V gene are SGHTA and FQGNSA. There are 13 residues in the CDR3. The CDR3 here is CASSSRLSYEQYF. As DNA, the CDR3 is TGTGCCAGCAGCTCCCGACTGTCCTACGAGCAGTACTTC.

The chain couples TRBV27 to TRBJ2-6; perhaps D is TRBD1 or TRBD2 (6 bases each). Trimming took off 0 bases at V and 2 bases at J, with 8 bases between the two ends. Germline CDR1 is MNHEY and CDR2 is SMNVEV (reference sequence). This CDR3 is built from 16 residues. The CDR3 loop is CASSLSGGAGANVLTF. The CDR3 DNA sequence: TGTGCCAGCAGTTTATCGGGGGGCGCTGGGGCCAACGTCCTGACTTTC.

This clonotype was seen ten or more times. The J gene is TRBJ2-1, the V gene TRBV28, with D tentatively TRBD1 or TRBD2 (6 bases each). The ends were cut back, 4 bases at V and 2 bases at J, with 15 bases in the middle. CDR1 and CDR2 from the germline V gene are MDHEN and SYDVKM. The CDR3 sequence is 16 residues long. DNA of the CDR3: TGTGCCAGCAGTTCCCCCGTCGGGGGCGCCTACAATGAGCAGTTCTTC. Translating it yields CASSSPVGGAYNEQFF.

This clonotype was seen repeatedly, ten times or more. This chain joins TRBV28 and TRBJ2-7; possible D gene TRBD1, 6 bases. Per the germline V gene, CDR1 is MDHEN and CDR2 is SYDVKM. The CDR3 spans 15 residues. Trimming shortened V by 7 bases and J by 5 bases, and 21 bases separated the two germline ends. CDR3 residues: CASNTWGLLRDEQYF. The CDR3 DNA reads as TGTGCCAGCAATACCTGGGGGCTCCTTAGGGACGAGCAGTACTTC.

This chain joins TRBV20-1 and TRBJ2-5, with TRBD1 matching 11 bases. This CDR3 is built from 15 residues. Germline V gene lookup returns CDR1 DFQATT and CDR2 SNEGSKA (reference sequence). V lost 6 bases, J lost 5 bases, and 11 bases stayed unmatched. This CDR3 is CSAIGGQGGRETQYF. The CDR3 nucleotides are TGCAGTGCCATAGGGGGACAGGGGGGCCGGGAGACCCAGTACTTC.

The V call is TRBV7-3, the J call TRBJ2-3; TRBD2 matches 13 bases. The junction had 3 bases not matched to a gene; V was cut back by 5 bases and J by 4 bases. There are 15 residues in the CDR3. Germline lookup yields CDR1 SGHTA and CDR2 FQGTGA. The CDR3 region has the DNA TGTGCCAGCAGCACGGGACTAGCGGGGTCAGATACGCAGTATTTT. It codes for CASSTGLAGSDTQYF.

Ten or more counts support this clonotype. The chain joins TRBV11-2 to TRBJ1-4; perhaps TRBD1 as D (6 bases). V lost 5 bases and J 8 bases, leaving 15 bases between the germline ends. Germline CDR1 SGHAT, CDR2 FQNNGV. The CDR3 contains 14 residues. This CDR3 reads CASSPSDSIEKLFF. In DNA, the CDR3 is TGTGCCAGCAGCCCCTCGGACAGTATCGAAAAACTGTTTTTT.

This clonotype was seen at least ten times. The CDR3 here is CASSSSIVTDTQYF. DNA of the CDR3: TGTGCCAGTAGTAGTTCTATAGTCACAGATACGCAGTATTTT. The chain combines TRBV19 with TRBJ2-3; D ambiguous. Germline V CDR1 and CDR2: LNHDA, SQIVND (reference sequence). The CDR3 runs 14 residues. Trimming cost V 4 bases and J 2 bases, with 10 bases left between them.

The table lists this clonotype with a few counts. The CDR3 nucleotides read TGTGCCATCAACGGGCCAGGGTATGGCTACACCTTC. This sequence encodes CAINGPGYGYTF. The chain couples TRBV10-3 to TRBJ1-2; possibly TRBD1 for D (5 bases). This CDR3 is built from 12 residues. V lost 7 bases and J 5 bases, leaving 11 bases between the germline ends. CDR1 ENHRY and CDR2 SYGVKD come from the germline V gene.

This rearrangement joins TRBV10-2 to TRBJ2-1, with 7 bases lining up with TRBD2. CDR1 and CDR2 from the germline V gene are WSHSY and SAAADI. The length of the CDR3 is 16 residues. Germline trimming cut 7 bases from V and 5 bases from J; bases unmatched to any gene: 14. The CDR3 protein is CASTRGGLAANNEQFF. The CDR3 nucleotides read TGCGCCAGCACCCGGGGTGGCCTAGCGGCTAACAATGAGCAGTTCTTC.

This clonotype was counted at least ten times. The V and J genes are TRBV14 and TRBJ2-7, with D unresolved. Trimming stripped 2 bases from V and 3 bases from J, with 8 bases between. CDR1 and CDR2 from the germline V gene are SGHDN and FVKESK. The CDR3 is 13 amino acids. CDR3 nucleotide sequence: TGTGCCAGCAGCCAATTGGACCTCTACGAGCAGTACTTC. This gives the protein CASSQLDLYEQYF. Supplemented by reference TRBV14 and TRBJ2-7, the full variable domain reads EAGVTQFPSHSVIEKGQTVTLRCDPISGHDNLYWYRRVMGKEIKFLLHFVKESKQDESGMPNNRFLAERTGGTYSTLKVQPAELEDSGVYFCASSQLDLYEQYFGPGTRLTVT.

This clonotype was recorded a few times. The rearrangement links TRBV20-1 to TRBJ1-1; 9 bases match TRBD1. This CDR3 region has 15 residues. Germline CDR1 and CDR2: DFQATT and SNEGSKA (reference sequence). With 3 bases clipped from V and 10 bases from J, the junction kept 15 bases outside the gene matches. CDR3 sequence reads: CSARPWGTGSMGAFF. Here the CDR3 DNA reads TGCAGTGCTAGGCCCTGGGGGACAGGGAGTATGGGAGCTTTCTTT.

This clonotype was recorded many times. The J gene is TRBJ1-1, the V gene TRBV9; D gene unclear. The CDR3 has 13 residues. Germline lookup yields CDR1 SGDLS and CDR2 YYNGEE. The V end was cut by 0 bases, the J end by 1 base, with 4 bases between. The CDR3 region is CASSVDQNTEAFF. The CDR3 nucleotides are TGTGCCAGCAGCGTAGATCAGAACACTGAAGCTTTCTTT. The full variable domain, in which reference TRBV9 and TRBJ1-1 provide the parts outside the CDR3, is DSGVTQTPKHLITATGQRVTLRCSPRSGDLSVYWYQQSLDQGLQFLIQYYNGEERAKGNILERFSAQQFPDLHSELNLSSLELGDSALYFCASSVDQNTEAFFGQGTRLTVV.

This clonotype was observed many times. The chain couples TRBV28 to TRBJ1-1, with D unresolved. V dropped 2 bases and J dropped 4 bases, with 8 bases sitting between them. Per germline, CDR1 MDHEN and CDR2 SYDVKM. This CDR3 region has 13 residues. CDR3 residues: CASSLSLGTEAFF. The CDR3 DNA reads TGTGCCAGCAGTTTAAGCCTGGGCACTGAAGCTTTCTTT.

The table lists this clonotype with many counts. The chain carries TRBV27 and TRBJ2-7, with D tentatively TRBD1 (6 bases). Germline V gene data show CDR1 as MNHEY and CDR2 as SMNVEV (reference sequence). The CDR3 length is 14 residues. V was cut by 2 bases and J by 6 bases, with 14 bases left in between. The CDR3 nucleotides read TGTGCCAGCAGTTTAATGGGGGCCGGGGCCGAGCAGTACTTC. It yields the protein CASSLMGAGAEQYF.

At least ten counts were recorded for this clonotype. The V gene is TRBV7-2, the J gene TRBJ2-1; D is ambiguous. Germline CDR1 reads SGHTA; CDR2 reads FQGNSA. Trimming shortened V by 5 bases and J by 7 bases, and 9 bases separated the two germline ends. The CDR3 loop spans 12 amino acids. As DNA, the CDR3 is TGTGCCAGCAGCCCCTTTAGAAATGAGCAGTTCTTC. Protein: CASSPFRNEQFF.

There are a few counts of this clonotype. J is TRBJ2-5 and V is TRBV5-1, with 7 bases lining up with TRBD1. The trim removed 4 bases at V and 6 bases at J, leaving 6 bases unmatched. In germline, CDR1 is SGHRS, CDR2 YFSETQ. The CDR3 is made up of 13 amino acids. In DNA, the CDR3 is TGCGCCAGCAGCCCAGAACAGGGGAAGACCCAGTACTTC. It encodes CASSPEQGKTQYF.

This clonotype was found many times. The rearrangement uses TRBV29-1 and TRBJ2-1; TRBD1 aligns across 11 bases. V lost 6 bases and J lost 4; bases outside the gene matches: 11. Looked up from germline, CDR1 is SQVTM and CDR2 is ANQGSEA. There are 16 residues in the CDR3. The CDR3 here is CSVAERGQGVYNEQFF. CDR3 in DNA: TGCAGCGTCGCCGAAAGGGGACAGGGGGTGTACAATGAGCAGTTCTTC.

The chain couples TRBV5-5 to TRBJ1-1, with TRBD1 matching over 9 bases. The junction had 11 bases not matched to a gene; V was cut back by 5 bases and J by 0 bases. The CDR3 covers 17 residues. In germline, CDR1 is SGHKS, CDR2 YYEKEE (reference sequence). In DNA form, the CDR3 reads TGTGCCAGCAGGGAGGATGGGACAGGGCCCATGAACACTGAAGCTTTCTTT. It codes for CASREDGTGPMNTEAFF.

The V and J genes are TRBV7-9 and TRBJ1-6, with 7 positions matching TRBD1. Germline trimming cut 1 base from V and 7 bases from J; bases unmatched to any gene: 4. Germline V lookup: CDR1 SEHNR, CDR2 FQNEAQ (reference sequence). The CDR3 has 15 amino acids. In nucleotides, the CDR3 is TGTGCCAGCAGCTTAGGGGACAGAGGGAATTCACCCCTCCACTTT. Translation: CASSLGDRGNSPLHF.